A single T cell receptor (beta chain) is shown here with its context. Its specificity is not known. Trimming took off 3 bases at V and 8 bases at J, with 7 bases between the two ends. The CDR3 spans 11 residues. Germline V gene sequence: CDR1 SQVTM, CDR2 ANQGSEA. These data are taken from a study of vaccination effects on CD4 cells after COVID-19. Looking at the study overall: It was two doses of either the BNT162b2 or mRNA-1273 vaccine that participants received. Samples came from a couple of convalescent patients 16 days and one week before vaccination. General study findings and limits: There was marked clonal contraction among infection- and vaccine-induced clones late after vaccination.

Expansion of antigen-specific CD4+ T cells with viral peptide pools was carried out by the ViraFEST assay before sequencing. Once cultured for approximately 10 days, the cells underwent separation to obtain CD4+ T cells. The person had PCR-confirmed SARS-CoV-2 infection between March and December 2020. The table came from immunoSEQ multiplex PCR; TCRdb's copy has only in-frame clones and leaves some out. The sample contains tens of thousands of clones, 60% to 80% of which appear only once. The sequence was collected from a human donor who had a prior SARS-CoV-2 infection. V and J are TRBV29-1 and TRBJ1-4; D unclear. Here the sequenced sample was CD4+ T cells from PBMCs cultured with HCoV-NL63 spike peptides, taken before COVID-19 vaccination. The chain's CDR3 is CSVDTEEKLFF. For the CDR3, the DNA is TGCAGCGTTGATACAGAAGAAAAACTGTTTTTT.